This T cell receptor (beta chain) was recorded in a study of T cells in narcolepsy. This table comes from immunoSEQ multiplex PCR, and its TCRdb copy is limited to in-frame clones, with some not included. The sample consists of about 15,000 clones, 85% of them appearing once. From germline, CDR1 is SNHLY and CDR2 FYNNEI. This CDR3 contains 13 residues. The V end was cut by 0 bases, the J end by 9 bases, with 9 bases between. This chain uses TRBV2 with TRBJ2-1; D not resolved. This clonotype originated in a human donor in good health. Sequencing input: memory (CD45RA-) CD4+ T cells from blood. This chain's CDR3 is CASSEAQRGEQFF. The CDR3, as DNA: TGTGCCAGCAGTGAAGCGCAAAGAGGTGAGCAGTTCTTC.